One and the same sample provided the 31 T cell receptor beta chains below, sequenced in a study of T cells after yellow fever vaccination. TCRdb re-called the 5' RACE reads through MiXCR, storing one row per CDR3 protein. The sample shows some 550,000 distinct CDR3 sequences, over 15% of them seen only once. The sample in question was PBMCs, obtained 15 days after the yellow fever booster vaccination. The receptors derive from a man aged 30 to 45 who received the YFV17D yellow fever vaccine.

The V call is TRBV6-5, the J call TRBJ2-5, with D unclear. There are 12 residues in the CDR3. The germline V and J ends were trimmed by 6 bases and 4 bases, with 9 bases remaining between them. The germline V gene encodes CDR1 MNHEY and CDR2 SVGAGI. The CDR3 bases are TGTGCCAGCAGGCAGTGGGGAGAGACCCAGTACTTC. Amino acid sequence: CASRQWGETQYF.

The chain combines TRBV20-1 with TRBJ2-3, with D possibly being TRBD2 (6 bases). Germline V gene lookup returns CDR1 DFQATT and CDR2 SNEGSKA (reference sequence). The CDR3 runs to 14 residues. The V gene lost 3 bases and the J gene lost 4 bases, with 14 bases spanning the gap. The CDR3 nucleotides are TGCAGTGCTAGTAGGGAGACTAGAGCAGATACGCAGTATTTT. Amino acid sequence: CSASRETRADTQYF.

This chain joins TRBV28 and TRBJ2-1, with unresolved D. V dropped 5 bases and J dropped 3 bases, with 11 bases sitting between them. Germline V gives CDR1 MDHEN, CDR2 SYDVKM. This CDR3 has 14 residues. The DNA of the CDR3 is TGTGCCAGCAGTCTCCTTGGAGACTACAATGAGCAGTTCTTC. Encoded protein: CASSLLGDYNEQFF.

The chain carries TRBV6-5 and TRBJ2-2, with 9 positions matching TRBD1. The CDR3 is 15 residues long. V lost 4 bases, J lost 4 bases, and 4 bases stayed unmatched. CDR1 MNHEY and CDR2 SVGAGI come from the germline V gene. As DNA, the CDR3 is TGTGCCAGCAGTTGGACAGGGGCGGCCACCGGGGAGCTGTTTTTT. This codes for CASSWTGAATGELFF.

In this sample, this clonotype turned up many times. The CDR3 coding sequence is TGTGCCAGCAGCCCTAGCGGGAGGACTGTCTCCTACGAGCAGTACTTC. This codes for CASSPSGRTVSYEQYF. This sequence joins TRBV7-2 and TRBJ2-7; 11 bases are a match to TRBD2. The germline V gene encodes CDR1 SGHTA and CDR2 FQGNSA. V shed 5 bases and J 0 bases; nucleotides not matched to a gene: 6. The CDR3 is 16 amino acids.

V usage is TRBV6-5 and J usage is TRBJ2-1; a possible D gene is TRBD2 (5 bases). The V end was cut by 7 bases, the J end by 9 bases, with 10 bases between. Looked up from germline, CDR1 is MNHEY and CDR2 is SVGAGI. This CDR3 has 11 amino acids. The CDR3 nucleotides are TGTGCCAGCAACCAACGGGGTGAGCAGTTCTTC. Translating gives CASNQRGEQFF.

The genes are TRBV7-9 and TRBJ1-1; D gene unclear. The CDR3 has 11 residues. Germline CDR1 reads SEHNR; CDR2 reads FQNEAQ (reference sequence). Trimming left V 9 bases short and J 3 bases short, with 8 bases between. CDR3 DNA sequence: TGTGCCAGTCAGCTGGACACTGAAGCTTTCTTT. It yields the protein CASQLDTEAFF.

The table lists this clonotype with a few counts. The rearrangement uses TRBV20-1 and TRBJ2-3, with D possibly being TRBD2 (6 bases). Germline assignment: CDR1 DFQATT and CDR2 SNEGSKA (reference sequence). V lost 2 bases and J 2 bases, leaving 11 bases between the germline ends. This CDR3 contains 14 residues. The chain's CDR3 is CSARPGLNTDTQYF. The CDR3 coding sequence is TGCAGTGCTAGACCGGGACTGAACACAGATACGCAGTATTTT.

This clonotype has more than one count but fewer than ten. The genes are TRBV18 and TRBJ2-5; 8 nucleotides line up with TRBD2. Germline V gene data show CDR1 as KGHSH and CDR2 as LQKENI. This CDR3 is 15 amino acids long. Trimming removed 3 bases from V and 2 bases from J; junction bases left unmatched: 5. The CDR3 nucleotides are TGTGCCAGCTCACCTGCCGGGACTAGACAAGAGACCCAGTACTTC. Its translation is CASSPAGTRQETQYF. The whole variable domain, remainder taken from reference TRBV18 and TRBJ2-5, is NAGVMQNPRHLVRRRGQEARLRCSPMKGHSHVYWYRQLPEEGLKFMVYLQKENIIDESGMPKERFSAEFPKEGPSILRIQQVVRGDSAAYFCASSPAGTRQETQYFGPGTRLLVL.

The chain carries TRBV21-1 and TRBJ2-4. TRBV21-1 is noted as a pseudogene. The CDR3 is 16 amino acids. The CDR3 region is CASTHAVSRAKNIQYF. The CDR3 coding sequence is TGTGCCAGCACCCATGCCGTTTCGAGAGCCAAAAACATTCAGTACTTC.

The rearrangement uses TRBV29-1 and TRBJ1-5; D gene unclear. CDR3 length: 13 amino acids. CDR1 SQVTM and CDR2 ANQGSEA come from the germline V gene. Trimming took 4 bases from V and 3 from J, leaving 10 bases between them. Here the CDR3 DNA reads TGCAGCGTTGGCTCCCATCTCAATCAGCCCCAGCATTTT. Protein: CSVGSHLNQPQHF. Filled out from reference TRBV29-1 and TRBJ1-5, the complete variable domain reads SAVISQKPSRDICQRGTSLTIQCQVDSQVTMMFWYRQQPGQSLTLIATANQGSEATYESGFVIDKFPISRPNLTFSTLTVSNMSPEDSSIYLCSVGSHLNQPQHFGDGTRLSIL.

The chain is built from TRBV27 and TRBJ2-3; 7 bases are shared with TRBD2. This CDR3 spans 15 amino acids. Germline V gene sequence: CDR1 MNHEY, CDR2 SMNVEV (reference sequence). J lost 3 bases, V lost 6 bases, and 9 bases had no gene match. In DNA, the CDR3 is TGTGCCAGCAGCCCTCAAGCGGGAAGGACAGATACGCAGTATTTT. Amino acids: CASSPQAGRTDTQYF.

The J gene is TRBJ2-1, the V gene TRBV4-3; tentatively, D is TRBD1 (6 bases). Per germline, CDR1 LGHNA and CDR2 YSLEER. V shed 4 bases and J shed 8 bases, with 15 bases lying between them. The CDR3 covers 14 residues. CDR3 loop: CASSPHPQGDEQFF. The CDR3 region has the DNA TGCGCCAGCAGCCCGCACCCACAGGGTGATGAGCAGTTCTTC.

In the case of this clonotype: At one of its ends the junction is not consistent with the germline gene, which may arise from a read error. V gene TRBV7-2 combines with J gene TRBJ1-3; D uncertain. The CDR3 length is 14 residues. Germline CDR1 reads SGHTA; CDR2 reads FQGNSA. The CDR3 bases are TGTGCCAGCAGCTTAGTGGGGTCTGAAAACACCATATATTTT. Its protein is CASSLVGSENTIYF.

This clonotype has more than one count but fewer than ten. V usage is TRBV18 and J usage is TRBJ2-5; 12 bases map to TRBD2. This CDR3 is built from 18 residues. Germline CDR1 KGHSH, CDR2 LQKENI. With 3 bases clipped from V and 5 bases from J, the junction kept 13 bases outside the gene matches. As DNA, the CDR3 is TGTGCCAGCTCACCGGCCCTGACTAGCGGGAGAATGGCGGAGACCCAGTACTTC. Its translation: CASSPALTSGRMAETQYF.

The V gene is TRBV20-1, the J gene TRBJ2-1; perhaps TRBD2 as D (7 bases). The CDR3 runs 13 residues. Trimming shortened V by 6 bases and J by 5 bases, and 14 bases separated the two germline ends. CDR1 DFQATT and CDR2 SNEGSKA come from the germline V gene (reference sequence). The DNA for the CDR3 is TGCAGTGCCAGGGGAGCGGGAAACAATGAGCAGTTCTTC. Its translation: CSARGAGNNEQFF.

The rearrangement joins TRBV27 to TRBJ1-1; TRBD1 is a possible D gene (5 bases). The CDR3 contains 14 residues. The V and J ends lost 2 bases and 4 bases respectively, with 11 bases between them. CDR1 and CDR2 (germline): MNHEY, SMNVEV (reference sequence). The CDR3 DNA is TGTGCCAGCAGTTTAAGGTCAGGGCCCACTGAAGCTTTCTTT. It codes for CASSLRSGPTEAFF.

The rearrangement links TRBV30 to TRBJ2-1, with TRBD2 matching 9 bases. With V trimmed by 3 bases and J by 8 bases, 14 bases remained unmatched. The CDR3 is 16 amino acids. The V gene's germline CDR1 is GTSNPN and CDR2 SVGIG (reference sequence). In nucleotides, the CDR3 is TGTGCCTGGAGCCCGTCGACTAGCGGAGTCGTCTATGAGCAGTTCTTC. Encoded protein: CAWSPSTSGVVYEQFF.

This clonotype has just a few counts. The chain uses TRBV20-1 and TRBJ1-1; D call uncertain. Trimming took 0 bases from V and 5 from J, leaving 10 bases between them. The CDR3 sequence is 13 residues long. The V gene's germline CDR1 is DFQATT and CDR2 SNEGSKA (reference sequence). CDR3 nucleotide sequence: TGCAGTGCTAGAGAGCTTGGGTCGACTGAAGCTTTCTTT. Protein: CSARELGSTEAFF.

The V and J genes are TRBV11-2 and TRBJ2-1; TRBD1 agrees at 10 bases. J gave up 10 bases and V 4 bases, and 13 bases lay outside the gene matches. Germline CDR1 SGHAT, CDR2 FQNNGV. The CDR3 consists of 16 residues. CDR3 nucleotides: TGTGCCAGCAGCTCTCCCGGGACAGGGGCCTGGGGGGAGCAGTTCTTC. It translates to CASSSPGTGAWGEQFF.

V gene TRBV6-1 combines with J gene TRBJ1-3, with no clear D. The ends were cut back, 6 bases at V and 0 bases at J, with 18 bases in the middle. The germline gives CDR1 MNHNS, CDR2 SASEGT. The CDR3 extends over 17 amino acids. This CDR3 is CASSSIGLLSSGNTIYF. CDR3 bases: TGTGCCAGCAGCTCCATCGGGCTCTTAAGCTCTGGAAACACCATATATTTT.

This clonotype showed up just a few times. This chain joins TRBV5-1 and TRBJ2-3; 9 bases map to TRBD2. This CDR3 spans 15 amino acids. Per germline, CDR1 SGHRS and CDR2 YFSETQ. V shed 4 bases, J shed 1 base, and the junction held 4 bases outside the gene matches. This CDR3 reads CASSQAGGGTDTQYF. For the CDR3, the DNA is TGCGCCAGCAGCCAAGCGGGAGGAGGCACAGATACGCAGTATTTT.

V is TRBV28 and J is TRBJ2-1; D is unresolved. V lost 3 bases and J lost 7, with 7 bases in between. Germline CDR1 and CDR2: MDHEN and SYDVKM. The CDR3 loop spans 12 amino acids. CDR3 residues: CASSFTRNEQFF. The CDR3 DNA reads TGTGCCAGCAGTTTTACGAGGAATGAGCAGTTCTTC.

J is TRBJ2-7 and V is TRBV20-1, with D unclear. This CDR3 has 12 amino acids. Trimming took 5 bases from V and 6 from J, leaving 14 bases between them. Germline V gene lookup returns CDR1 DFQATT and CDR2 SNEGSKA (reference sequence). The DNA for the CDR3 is TGCAGTGCTCCGGGCCTTGTATTCGAGCAGTACTTC. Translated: CSAPGLVFEQYF.

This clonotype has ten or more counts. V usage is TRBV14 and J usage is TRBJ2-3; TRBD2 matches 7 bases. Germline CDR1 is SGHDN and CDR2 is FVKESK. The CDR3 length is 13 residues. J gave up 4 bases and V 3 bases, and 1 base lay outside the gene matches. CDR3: CASSQSGADTQYF. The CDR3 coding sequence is TGTGCCAGCAGCCAGAGCGGGGCAGATACGCAGTATTTT.

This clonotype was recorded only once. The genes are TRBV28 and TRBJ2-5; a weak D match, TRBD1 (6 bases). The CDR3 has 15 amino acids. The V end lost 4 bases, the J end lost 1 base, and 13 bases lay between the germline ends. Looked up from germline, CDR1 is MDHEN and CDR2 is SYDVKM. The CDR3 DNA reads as TGTGCCAGCAGTTACGCCGGGACACTCCAAGAGACCCAGTACTTC. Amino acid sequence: CASSYAGTLQETQYF.

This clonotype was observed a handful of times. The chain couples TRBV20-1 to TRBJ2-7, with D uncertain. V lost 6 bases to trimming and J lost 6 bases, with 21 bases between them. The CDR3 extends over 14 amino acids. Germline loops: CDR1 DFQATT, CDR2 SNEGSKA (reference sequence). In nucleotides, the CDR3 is TGCAGTGCAGTACAGCTACTCTCTCGTGGCGAGCAGTACTTC. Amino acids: CSAVQLLSRGEQYF.

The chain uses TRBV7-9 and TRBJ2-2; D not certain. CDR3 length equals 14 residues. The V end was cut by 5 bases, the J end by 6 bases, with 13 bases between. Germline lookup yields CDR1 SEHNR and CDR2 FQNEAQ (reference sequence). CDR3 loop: CASSPVRTAGELFF. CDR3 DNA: TGTGCCAGCAGCCCCGTCCGAACCGCCGGGGAGCTGTTTTTT.

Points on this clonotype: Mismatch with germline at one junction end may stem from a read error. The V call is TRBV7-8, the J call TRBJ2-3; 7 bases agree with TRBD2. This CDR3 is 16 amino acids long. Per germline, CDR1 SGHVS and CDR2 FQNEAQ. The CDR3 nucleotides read TGTGCCTGCAGCTCCCGCGGGGGAACTAGCACAGATACGCAGTATTTT. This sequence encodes CACSSRGGTSTDTQYF.

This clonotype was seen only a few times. CDR3 nucleotide sequence: TGTGCCAGCAGCTTAGAAGTCAATGAGCAGTTCTTC. Translation gives CASSLEVNEQFF. This sequence joins TRBV7-9 and TRBJ2-1; D not certain. The germline V gene has CDR1 SEHNR and CDR2 FQNEAQ (reference sequence). V was shortened by 1 base and J by 6 bases, with 4 bases between the two germline ends. The CDR3 length is 12 residues. The whole variable domain, remainder taken from reference TRBV7-9 and TRBJ2-1, is DTGVSQNPRHKITKRGQNVTFRCDPISEHNRLYWYRQTLGQGPEFLTYFQNEAQLEKSRLLSDRFSAERPKGSFSTLEIQRTEQGDSAMYLCASSLEVNEQFFGPGTRLTVL.

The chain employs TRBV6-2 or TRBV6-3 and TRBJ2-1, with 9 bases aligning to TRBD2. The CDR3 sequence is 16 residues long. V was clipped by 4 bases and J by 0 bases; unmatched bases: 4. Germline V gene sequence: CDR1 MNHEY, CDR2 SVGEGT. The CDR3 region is CASSFRLAASYNEQFF. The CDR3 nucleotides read TGTGCCAGCAGTTTCCGACTAGCGGCCTCCTACAATGAGCAGTTCTTC.